Listed below are T cell receptor beta chains from one sample, sequenced in a study of control samples from healthy donors and cancer patients. The repertoire was sequenced with immunoSEQ multiplex PCR; TCRdb's copy has only in-frame clones and lacks some. The repertoire holds some 87,000 clones, with about nine tenths as singletons. Source material: blood. These TCRs come from a man aged 25-45 years in good health. CDR3s include the opening cysteine and the closing phenylalanine or tryptophan. The D gene is left open where the match is weak. Not all rows give a size; the values are once, few, many and, for expanded clones, a class.

V: TRBV1; D: -; length: 15; J: TRBJ1-2; size: -; CDR3: CTSSIDGHRYYGYTF; DNA: TGCACCAGCAGCATCGACGGACACAGGTACTATGGCTACACCTTC
V: TRBV11-2; D: -; length: 13; J: TRBJ1-1; size: once; CDR3: CASSPRQNTEAFF; DNA: TGTGCCAGCAGCCCCCGACAGAACACTGAAGCTTTCTTT
V: TRBV4-3; D: -; length: 14; J: TRBJ1-6; size: -; CDR3: CASSQSTGNSPLHF; DNA: TGCGCCAGCAGCCAATCCACAGGGAATTCACCCCTCCACTTT
V: TRBV6-5; D: TRBD1; length: 14; J: TRBJ1-4; size: -; CDR3: CASSYGRGQEKLFF; DNA: TGTGCCAGCAGTTACGGGAGGGGGCAAGAAAAACTGTTTTTT
V: TRBV6-5; D: -; length: 14; J: TRBJ1-5; size: -; CDR3: CASQWGASNQPQHF; DNA: TGTGCCAGCCAGTGGGGGGCCAGCAATCAGCCCCAGCATTTT
V: TRBV5-4; D: -; length: 16; J: TRBJ1-1; size: -; CDR3: CASSLGGRVSDTEAFF; DNA: TGTGCCAGCAGCTTGGGGGGAAGGGTCAGTGACACTGAAGCTTTCTTT
V: TRBV28; D: -; length: 15; J: TRBJ2-7; size: -; CDR3: CASSSGGGSSYEQYF; DNA: TGTGCCAGCAGTTCGGGTGGGGGAAGCTCCTACGAGCAGTACTTC
V: TRBV6-5; D: TRBD2; length: 15; J: TRBJ2-5; size: -; CDR3: CASKWGGGQQETQYF; DNA: TGTGCCAGCAAGTGGGGGGGTGGGCAACAAGAGACCCAGTACTTC
V: TRBV3-1/TRBV3-2; D: TRBD2; length: 13; J: TRBJ2-7; size: -; CDR3: CASSQSGSYEQYF; DNA: TGTGCCAGCAGCCAGAGCGGGAGTTACGAGCAGTACTTC
V: TRBV5-1; D: -; length: 16; J: TRBJ2-3; size: -; CDR3: CASSLDRKRGTDTQYF; DNA: TGCGCCAGCAGCTTGGATAGGAAGCGGGGCACAGATACGCAGTATTTT
V: TRBV18; D: -; length: 13; J: TRBJ2-7; size: -; CDR3: CASSPWSRDEQYF; DNA: TGTGCCAGCTCACCTTGGTCACGGGACGAGCAGTACTTC
V: TRBV2; D: TRBD1; length: 14; J: TRBJ2-3; size: -; CDR3: CASRPQGGTDTQYF; DNA: TGTGCCAGCAGACCACAGGGGGGCACAGATACGCAGTATTTT
V: TRBV6-5; D: TRBD2; length: 14; J: TRBJ2-7; size: -; CDR3: CATAQGGLNDEQYF; DNA: TGTGCCACCGCGCAGGGAGGGTTAAATGACGAGCAGTACTTC
V: TRBV14; D: -; length: 12; J: TRBJ1-1; size: -; CDR3: CASSQFDIGAFF; DNA: TGTGCCAGCAGCCAATTTGACATCGGGGCTTTCTTT
V: TRBV10-2; D: -; length: 16; J: TRBJ1-6; size: once; CDR3: CASSDSRQTYNSPLHF; DNA: TGCGCCAGCAGTGACTCTAGACAGACCTATAATTCACCCCTCCACTTT
V: TRBV6-1; D: -; length: 14; J: TRBJ1-1; size: -; CDR3: CASSEAGRGPEAFF; DNA: TGTGCCAGCAGTGAGGCGGGGAGGGGCCCTGAAGCTTTCTTT
V: TRBV12-3/TRBV12-4; D: -; length: 12; J: TRBJ1-6; size: -; CDR3: CASSLSSPPLHF; DNA: TGTGCCAGCAGTTTAAGCAGTCCCCCCCTCCACTTT
V: TRBV27; D: TRBD1; length: 13; J: TRBJ1-4; size: -; CDR3: CASRRQGWEKLFF; DNA: TGTGCCAGCAGGAGACAGGGTTGGGAAAAACTGTTTTTT
V: TRBV25-1; D: -; length: 16; J: TRBJ2-2; size: -; CDR3: CASSEYSGRLTGELFF; DNA: TGTGCCAGCAGTGAATATTCTGGAAGGCTCACCGGGGAGCTGTTTTTT
V: TRBV7-9; D: TRBD2; length: 15; J: TRBJ2-4; size: -; CDR3: CASSLSGAAKNIQYF; DNA: TGTGCCAGCAGCTTAAGCGGGGCAGCCAAAAACATTCAGTACTTC
V: TRBV7-2; D: TRBD2; length: 15; J: TRBJ2-5; size: -; CDR3: CASSLVGGALETQYF; DNA: TGTGCCAGCAGCTTAGTCGGGGGGGCCCTTGAGACCCAGTACTTC
V: TRBV19; D: -; length: 14; J: TRBJ1-2; size: -; CDR3: CASSIKDSTYGYTF; DNA: TGTGCCAGTAGTATAAAGGACAGCACTTATGGCTACACCTTC
V: TRBV30; D: -; length: 16; J: TRBJ2-6; size: -; CDR3: CAWSRTVVKGANVLTF; DNA: TGTGCCTGGAGTAGGACTGTTGTCAAGGGGGCCAACGTCCTGACTTTC
V: TRBV10-3; D: TRBD1; length: 15; J: TRBJ2-3; size: -; CDR3: CAISESGQGKDTQYF; DNA: TGTGCCATCAGTGAGTCAGGACAGGGAAAAGATACGCAGTATTTT
V: TRBV6-4; D: -; length: 14; J: TRBJ1-2; size: once; CDR3: CASSQGGGNYGYTF; DNA: TGTGCCAGCAGTCAGGGTGGGGGCAACTATGGCTACACCTTC
V: TRBV6-5; D: -; length: 15; J: TRBJ2-7; size: -; CDR3: CASSRAGTGAYEQYF; DNA: TGTGCCAGCAGTCGAGCCGGGACTGGAGCCTACGAGCAGTACTTC
V: TRBV18; D: -; length: 15; J: TRBJ2-1; size: -; CDR3: CASFSGGSSYNEQFF; DNA: TGTGCCAGCTTTTCTGGGGGCAGCTCCTACAATGAGCAGTTCTTC
V: TRBV18; D: -; length: 13; J: TRBJ1-2; size: once; CDR3: CASSPGQGYGYTF; DNA: TGTGCCAGCTCACCTGGGCAGGGGTATGGCTACACCTTC
V: TRBV12-5; D: -; length: 13; J: TRBJ1-2; size: -; CDR3: CASGLVLRGGYTF; DNA: TGTGCTAGTGGTTTGGTATTAAGAGGTGGCTACACCTTC
V: TRBV7-2; D: TRBD1; length: 17; J: TRBJ1-6; size: -; CDR3: CASSLAISLTGDSPLHF; DNA: TGTGCCAGCAGCTTAGCGATTTCCCTAACAGGGGATTCACCCCTCCACTTT
V: TRBV9; D: TRBD2; length: 15; J: TRBJ2-1; size: -; CDR3: CASSVVPGGYNEQFF; DNA: TGTGCCAGCAGCGTAGTCCCGGGGGGGTACAATGAGCAGTTCTTC
V: TRBV29-1; D: TRBD1; length: 11; J: TRBJ1-1; size: -; CDR3: CSATGGTEAFF; DNA: TGCAGCGCGACAGGGGGAACTGAAGCTTTCTTT
V: TRBV30; D: TRBD1; length: 13; J: TRBJ1-6; size: -; CDR3: CAWSRGYNSPLHF; DNA: TGTGCCTGGAGCAGGGGGTATAATTCACCCCTCCACTTT
V: TRBV19; D: -; length: 14; J: TRBJ1-1; size: -; CDR3: CASSVLRGGTEAFF; DNA: TGTGCCAGTAGTGTCTTGAGGGGCGGGACTGAAGCTTTCTTT
V: TRBV3-1/TRBV3-2; D: TRBD2; length: 17; J: TRBJ2-2; size: -; CDR3: CASSQKRGRDVTGELFF; DNA: TGTGCCAGCAGCCAGAAGCGGGGGAGGGATGTCACCGGGGAGCTGTTTTTT
V: TRBV27; D: -; length: 16; J: TRBJ1-6; size: -; CDR3: CASSRAHRVYNSPLHF; DNA: TGTGCCAGCAGTCGCGCGCACAGGGTTTATAATTCACCCCTCCACTTT
V: TRBV5-1; D: -; length: 15; J: TRBJ1-6; size: -; CDR3: CASSLGRFGNSPLHF; DNA: TGCGCCAGCAGCTTGGGGCGGTTCGGAAATTCACCCCTCCACTTT
V: TRBV5-1; D: -; length: 11; J: TRBJ2-7; size: -; CDR3: CASRTGYEQYF; DNA: TGCGCCAGCAGAACGGGCTACGAGCAGTACTTC
V: TRBV19; D: TRBD1; length: 16; J: TRBJ2-7; size: -; CDR3: CASSIGGTIGTAKQYF; DNA: TGTGCCAGTAGTATCGGTGGGACGATCGGGACAGCCAAGCAGTACTTC
V: TRBV6-6; D: -; length: 13; J: TRBJ1-6; size: -; CDR3: CASSYSAVSPLHF; DNA: TGTGCCAGCAGTTACTCCGCCGTTAGTCCCCTCCACTTT
V: TRBV15; D: -; length: 16; J: TRBJ2-5; size: -; CDR3: CATSRDLRGAPETQYF; DNA: TGTGCCACCAGCAGAGATCTGAGGGGGGCCCCCGAGACCCAGTACTTC
V: TRBV19; D: -; length: 13; J: TRBJ2-3; size: -; CDR3: CASKSTLTDTQYF; DNA: TGTGCCAGTAAATCGACCCTTACAGATACGCAGTATTTT